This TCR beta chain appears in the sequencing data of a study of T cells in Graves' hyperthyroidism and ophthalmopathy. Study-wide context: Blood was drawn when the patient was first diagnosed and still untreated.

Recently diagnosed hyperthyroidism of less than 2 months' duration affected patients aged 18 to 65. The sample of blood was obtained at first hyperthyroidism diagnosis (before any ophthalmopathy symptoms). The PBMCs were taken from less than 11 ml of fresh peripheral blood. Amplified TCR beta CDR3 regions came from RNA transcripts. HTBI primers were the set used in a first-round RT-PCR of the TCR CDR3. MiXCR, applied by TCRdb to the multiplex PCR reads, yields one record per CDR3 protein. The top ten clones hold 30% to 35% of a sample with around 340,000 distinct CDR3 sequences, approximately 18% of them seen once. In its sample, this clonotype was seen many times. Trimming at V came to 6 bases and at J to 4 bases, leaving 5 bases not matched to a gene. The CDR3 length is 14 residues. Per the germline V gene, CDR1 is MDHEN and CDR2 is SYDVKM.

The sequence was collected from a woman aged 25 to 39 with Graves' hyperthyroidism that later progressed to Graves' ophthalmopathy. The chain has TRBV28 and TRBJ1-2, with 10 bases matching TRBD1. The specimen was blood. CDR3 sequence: CASRETGGPYGYTF. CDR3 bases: TGTGCCAGCAGGGAGACAGGGGGCCCCTATGGCTACACCTTC.